Below, 4 T cell receptor beta chains from the same sample are listed, as sequenced in a study of cytomegalovirus exposure and HLA in healthy donors (dated by TCRdb to 2016 to 2017). Library preparation was by the immunoSEQ multiplex PCR assay. For the multiplex PCR, a mixture combining 60 forward primers for TCR Vbeta segments and 13 reverse primers for TCR Jbeta segments was used. As stored in TCRdb, this immuneACCESS dataset retains in-frame rearrangements with V and J assigned. A fraction of the clones does not appear; measured against another copy, unresolved V genes explain less than half of the discrepancy, and the remainder lacks a known reason. The sample table shows 84,000 or so clones, and 70% to 85% are seen once. 2% to 3% of the sample is held by the ten biggest clonotypes. The material sequenced was PBMCs. The receptors were sampled from a woman aged 50 to 60 in good health and CMV-seronegative.

J is TRBJ2-2 and V is TRBV30, with TRBD1 matching 10 bases. This CDR3 comprises 15 residues. The germline V gene encodes CDR1 GTSNPN and CDR2 SVGIG (reference sequence). Germline trimming cut 3 bases from V and 5 bases from J; bases unmatched to any gene: 6. The CDR3 reads CAWRGGQGLTGELFF. The CDR3 DNA reads as TGTGCCTGGAGGGGGGGACAGGGGTTGACCGGGGAGCTGTTTTTT.

The chain recombines TRBV19 with TRBJ1-1; 7 bases align to TRBD1. CDR3 length: 15 amino acids. Germline-derived CDR1 and CDR2 are LNHDA and SQIVND (reference sequence). J gave up 5 bases and V 5 bases, and 11 bases lay outside the gene matches. The CDR3 DNA sequence: TGTGCCAGTAGTGAAAACAGGGGTAGTTTTACTGAAGCTTTCTTT. It translates to CASSENRGSFTEAFF. The whole variable domain, filled in from reference TRBV19 and TRBJ1-1, reads DGGITQSPKYLFRKEGQNVTLSCEQNLNHDAMYWYRQDPGQGLRLIYYSQIVNDFQKGDIAEGYSVSREKKESFPLTVTSAQKNPTAFYLCASSENRGSFTEAFFGQGTRLTVV.

This chain joins TRBV7-4 and TRBJ2-3; weak D call: TRBD2 (5 bases). Trimming left V 5 bases short and J 3 bases short, with 6 bases between. The CDR3 contains 12 residues. Germline V gene sequence: CDR1 SGHVT, CDR2 SQSDAQ. CDR3 DNA sequence: TGTGCCAGCAGCCGGAGGACAGATACGCAGTATTTT. Translation gives CASSRRTDTQYF.

This chain links TRBV28 with TRBJ1-1; D is unresolved. Trimming stripped 2 bases from V and 5 bases from J, with 12 bases between. Germline-derived CDR1 and CDR2 are MDHEN and SYDVKM. This CDR3 has 14 amino acids. DNA for the CDR3: TGTGCCAGCAGTTTAGTGAGAGGGAGGACTGAAGCTTTCTTT. Translation: CASSLVRGRTEAFF. The full variable domain, rest sourced from reference TRBV28 and TRBJ1-1, is DVKVTQSSRYLVKRTGEKVFLECVQDMDHENMFWYRQDPGLGLRLIYFSYDVKMKEKGDIPEGYSVSREKKERFSLILESASTNQTSMYLCASSLVRGRTEAFFGQGTRLTVV.